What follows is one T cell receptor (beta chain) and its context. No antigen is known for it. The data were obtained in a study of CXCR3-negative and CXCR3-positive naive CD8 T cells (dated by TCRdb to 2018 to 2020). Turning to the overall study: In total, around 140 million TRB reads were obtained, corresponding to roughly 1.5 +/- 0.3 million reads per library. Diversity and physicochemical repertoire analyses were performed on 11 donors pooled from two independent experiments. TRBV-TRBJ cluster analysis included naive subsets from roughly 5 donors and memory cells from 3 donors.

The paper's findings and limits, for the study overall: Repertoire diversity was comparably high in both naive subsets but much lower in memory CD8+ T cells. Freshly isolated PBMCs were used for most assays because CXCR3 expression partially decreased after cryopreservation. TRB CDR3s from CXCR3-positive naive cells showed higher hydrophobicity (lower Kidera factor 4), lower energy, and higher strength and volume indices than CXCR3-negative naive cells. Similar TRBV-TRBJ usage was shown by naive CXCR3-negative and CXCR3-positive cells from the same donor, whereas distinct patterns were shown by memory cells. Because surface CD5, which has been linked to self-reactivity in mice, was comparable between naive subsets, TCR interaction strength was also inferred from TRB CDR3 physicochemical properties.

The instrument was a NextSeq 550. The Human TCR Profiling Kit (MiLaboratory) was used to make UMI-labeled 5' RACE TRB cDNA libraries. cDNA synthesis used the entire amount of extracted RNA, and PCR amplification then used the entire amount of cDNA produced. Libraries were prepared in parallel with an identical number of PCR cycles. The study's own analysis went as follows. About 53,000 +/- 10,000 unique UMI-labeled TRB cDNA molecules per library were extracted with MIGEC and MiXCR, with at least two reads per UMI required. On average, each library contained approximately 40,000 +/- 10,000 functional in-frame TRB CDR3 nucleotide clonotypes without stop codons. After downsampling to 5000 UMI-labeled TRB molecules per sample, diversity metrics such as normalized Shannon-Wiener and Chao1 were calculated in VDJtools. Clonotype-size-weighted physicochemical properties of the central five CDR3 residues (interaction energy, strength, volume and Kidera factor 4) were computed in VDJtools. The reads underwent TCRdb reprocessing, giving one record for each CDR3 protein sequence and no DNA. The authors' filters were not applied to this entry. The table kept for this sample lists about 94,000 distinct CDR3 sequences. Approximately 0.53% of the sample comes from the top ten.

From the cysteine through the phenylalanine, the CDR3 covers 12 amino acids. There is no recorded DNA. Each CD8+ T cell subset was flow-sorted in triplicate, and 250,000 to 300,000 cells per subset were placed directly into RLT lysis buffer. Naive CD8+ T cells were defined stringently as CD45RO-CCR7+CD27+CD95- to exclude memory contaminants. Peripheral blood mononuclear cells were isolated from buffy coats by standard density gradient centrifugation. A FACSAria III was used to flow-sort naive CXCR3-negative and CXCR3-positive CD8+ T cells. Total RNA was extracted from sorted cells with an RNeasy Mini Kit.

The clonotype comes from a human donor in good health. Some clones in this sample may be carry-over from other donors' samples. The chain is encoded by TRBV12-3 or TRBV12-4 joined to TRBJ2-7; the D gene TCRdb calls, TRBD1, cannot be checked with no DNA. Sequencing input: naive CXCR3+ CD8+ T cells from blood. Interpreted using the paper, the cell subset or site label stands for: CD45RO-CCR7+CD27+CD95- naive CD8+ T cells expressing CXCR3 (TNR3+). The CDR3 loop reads CASSYRAHEQYF.